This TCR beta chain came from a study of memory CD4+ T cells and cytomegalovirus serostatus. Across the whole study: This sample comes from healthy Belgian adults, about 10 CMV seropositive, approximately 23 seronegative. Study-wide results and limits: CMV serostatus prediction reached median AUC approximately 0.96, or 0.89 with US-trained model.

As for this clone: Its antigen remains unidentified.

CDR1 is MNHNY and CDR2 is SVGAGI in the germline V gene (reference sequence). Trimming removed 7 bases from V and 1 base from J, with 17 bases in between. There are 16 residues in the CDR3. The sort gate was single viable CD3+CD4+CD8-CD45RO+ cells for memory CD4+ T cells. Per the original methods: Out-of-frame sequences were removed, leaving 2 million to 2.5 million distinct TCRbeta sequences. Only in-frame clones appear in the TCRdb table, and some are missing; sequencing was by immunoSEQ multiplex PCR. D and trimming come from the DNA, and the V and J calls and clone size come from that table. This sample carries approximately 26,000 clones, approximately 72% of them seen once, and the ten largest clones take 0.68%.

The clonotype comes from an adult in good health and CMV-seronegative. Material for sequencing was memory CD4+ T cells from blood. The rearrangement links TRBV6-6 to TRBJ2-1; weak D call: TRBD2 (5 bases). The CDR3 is CASTPGPRDSYNEQFF. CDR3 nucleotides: TGTGCCAGCACCCCCGGCCCGAGGGATTCCTACAATGAGCAGTTCTTC.